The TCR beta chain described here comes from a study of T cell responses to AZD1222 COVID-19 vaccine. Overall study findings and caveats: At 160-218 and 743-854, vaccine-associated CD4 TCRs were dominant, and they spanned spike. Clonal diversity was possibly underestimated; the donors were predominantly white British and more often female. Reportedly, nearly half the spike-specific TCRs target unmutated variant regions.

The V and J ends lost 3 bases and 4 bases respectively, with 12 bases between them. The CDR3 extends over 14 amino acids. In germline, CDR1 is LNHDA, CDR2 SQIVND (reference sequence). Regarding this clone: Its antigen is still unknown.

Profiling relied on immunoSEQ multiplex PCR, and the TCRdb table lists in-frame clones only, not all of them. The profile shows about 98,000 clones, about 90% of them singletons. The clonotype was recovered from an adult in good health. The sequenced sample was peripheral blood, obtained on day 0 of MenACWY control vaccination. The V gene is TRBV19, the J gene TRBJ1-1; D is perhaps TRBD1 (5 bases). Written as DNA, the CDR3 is TGTGCCAGTAGTATCGGGGGGGGAGGCACTGAAGCTTTCTTT. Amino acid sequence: CASSIGGGGTEAFF.